The 22 T cell receptor beta chains in this list originate from one sample, sequenced in a study of CD8+ T cells in alopecia areata. Reverse transcription of extracted RNA yielded cDNA, which provided the sequencing template. Profiled with immunoSEQ multiplex PCR; TCRdb holds only in-frame clones, not every one. The table lists over 100,000 clones, with no singletons. Specimen: lesional skin. These receptors originate from a C3H/HeJ mouse with alopecia areata. As its MHC haplotype, the strain has H2-k.

This clone was seen a few times. Mouse germline and gene names are used. The sequence runs out 4 residues before the end of the CDR3; the remainder is reconstructed from the germline J gene. This rearrangement joins TRBV1 to TRBJ2-5; tentatively, D is TRBD2 (6 bases). This CDR3 comprises 17 residues. V lost 0 bases and J 0 bases, leaving 13 bases between the germline ends. Germline-derived CDR1 and CDR2 are NSQYPW and LRSPGD (reference sequence). CDR3 protein: CTCSADLGSFNQDTQYF. The sequenced part of the CDR3 DNA is TGCACCTGCAGTGCAGATCTGGGGTCCTTTAACCAAGAC.

In its sample, this clone was seen a few times. Mouse names are used for the genes. The read falls 4 residues short of the CDR3 end, and the missing part is taken from the germline J gene. This chain joins TRBV13-2 and TRBJ2-3; 14 nucleotides agree with TRBD2. V lost 4 bases, J lost 3 bases, and 4 bases stayed unmatched. The V gene's germline CDR1 is NNHNN and CDR2 SYGAGS (reference sequence). The CDR3 length is 16 residues. This CDR3 is CASGNRDWGGAETLYF. CDR3 DNA, as far as it was read: TGTGCCAGCGGTAACCGGGACTGGGGGGGCGCAGAA.

Points on this clone: Any gene name here is a mouse gene name. The read ends 4 residues shy of where the CDR3 ends; the end is completed using the germline J gene. The rearrangement uses TRBV19 and TRBJ1-2, with 7 bases matching TRBD1. V trimming: 3 bases; J trimming: 3 bases; junction bases outside the gene matches: 2. The CDR3 has 13 residues. CDR1 and CDR2 from the germline V gene are FNHDT and SITEND (reference sequence). The sequenced CDR3 bases are TGTGCCAGCAGTAGCAGGGGGGACTCC. Translating gives CASSSRGDS. The CDR3 in full is CASSSRGDSDYTF.

On this clone itself: Gene names are mouse gene names. The CDR3 is cut off 4 residues early in the read; its end comes from the germline J gene. Other DNA sequences within the sample encode an identical CDR3. The chain uses TRBV1 and TRBJ2-2, with TRBD2 matching over 10 bases. Germline V CDR1 and CDR2: NSQYPW, LRSPGD (reference sequence). V was clipped by 3 bases and J by 0 bases; unmatched bases: 4. This CDR3 has 17 residues. The CDR3 spells CTCSATLGGTNTGQLYF. The covered CDR3 bases are TGCACCTGCAGTGCGACACTGGGGGGGACAAACACCGGG.

This clone was observed a few times. Gene names denote mouse genes. Read data end 4 residues before the CDR3 end; the end is taken from the germline J gene. The genes are TRBV19 and TRBJ2-1; 8 nucleotides align to TRBD1. CDR3 length equals 16 residues. J was trimmed by 2 bases and V by 1 base; bases with no gene match: 5. CDR1 is FNHDT, CDR2 SITEND, per germline (reference sequence). The CDR3 loop reads CASSIIGDRYYAEQFF. The DNA read from the CDR3 is TGTGCCAGCAGTATAATTGGGGACAGGTACTATGCT.

There are a few counts of this clone. Gene names refer to mouse genes. The read ends 4 residues early relative to the CDR3; the germline J gene fills the gap. The chain carries TRBV19 and TRBJ1-4, with 7 nucleotides matching TRBD1. Germline V lookup: CDR1 FNHDT, CDR2 SITEND (reference sequence). CDR3 size: 15 residues. V shed 5 bases and J 3 bases; nucleotides not matched to a gene: 7. Partial CDR3 DNA: TGTGCCAGCAGAAAAAGACAGGGCCCCAACGAA. Translating gives CASRKRQGPNE. The full CDR3 protein is CASRKRQGPNERLFF.

Only a few counts were recorded for this clone. Gene names are mouse gene names. The read gets to within 4 residues of the CDR3 end, and the germline J gene fills in the rest. This chain uses TRBV13-2 with TRBJ2-4, with TRBD2 matching 8 bases. Germline loops: CDR1 NNHNN, CDR2 SYGAGS (reference sequence). Trimming cost V 5 bases and J 3 bases; bases outside gene matches: 2. This CDR3 is built from 13 residues. CDR3 sequence: CASGSGGQNTLYF. Incomplete CDR3 DNA: TGTGCCAGCGGCTCTGGGGGGCAAAAC.

This clone was picked up a small number of times. Gene labels here are mouse ones. The DNA ends 4 residues before the CDR3 does, and the rest of the CDR3 is filled in from the germline J gene. This chain links TRBV1 with TRBJ2-7; the match to TRBD2 covers 12 bases. This CDR3 region has 17 residues. Germline loops: CDR1 NSQYPW, CDR2 LRSPGD (reference sequence). Trimming took 1 base from V and 2 from J; bases not matched to a gene: 6. This CDR3 reads CTCSAGGTGGRTYEQYF. Partial CDR3 DNA: TGCACCTGCAGTGCAGGCGGGACTGGGGGGCGGACCTAT.

On this clone itself: Mouse gene names and germline throughout. The read stops 4 residues short of the end of the CDR3; the missing end is completed from the germline J gene. This chain joins TRBV19 and TRBJ1-2; TRBD1 might be the D (6 bases). In germline, CDR1 is FNHDT, CDR2 SITEND (reference sequence). This CDR3 contains 12 residues. V was cut by 8 bases and J by 0 bases, with 8 bases left in between. The sequenced CDR3 bases are TGTGCCAGGGACAGTGCAAACTCC. This gives the protein CARDSANS. The CDR3 in full is CARDSANSDYTF.

There are many counts of this clone. Any gene name here is a mouse gene name. The sequence runs out 4 residues before the end of the CDR3; the remainder is reconstructed from the germline J gene. The rearrangement uses TRBV13-3 and TRBJ2-7; TRBD2 aligns across 8 bases. The J segment lost 2 bases and the V segment lost 3 bases, leaving 4 bases of the junction unmatched. The germline gives CDR1 NNHDY, CDR2 SYVADS. The CDR3 covers 14 residues. Partial CDR3 DNA: TGTGCCAGCAGTGTGGGGGGGGCGGCCTAT. Translating gives CASSVGGAAY. The whole CDR3 sequence reads CASSVGGAAYEQYF.

This clone was seen a handful of times. Any gene name here is a mouse gene name. The CDR3 end falls 4 residues outside the read, so it is completed with the germline J gene. The genes are TRBV14 and TRBJ1-2, with TRBD1 as a possible D gene (6 bases). Germline V gene data show CDR1 as SGHDT and CDR2 as FRDEAV. The CDR3 contains 15 residues. The chain's CDR3 is CASSFEAWGGADYTF. The covered CDR3 bases are TGTGCCAGCAGTTTCGAGGCCTGGGGGGGCGCC.

This clone was seen ten or more times. Gene names and germline match the mouse. With the read ending 4 residues before the CDR3 end, the germline J gene is used to fill in that end. The rearrangement uses TRBV13-3 and TRBJ1-4, with a tentative D call TRBD1 (6 bases). Per the germline V gene, CDR1 is NNHDY and CDR2 is SYVADS. The CDR3 runs 17 residues. V gave up 2 bases and J gave up 0 bases, with 14 bases separating them. This chain's CDR3 is CASSEMDSPISNERLFF. The CDR3 bases that were read are TGTGCCAGCAGTGAAATGGACAGTCCCATTTCCAACGAA.

In regard to this clone: Gene and germline names: mouse. The read terminates 4 residues before the CDR3 end, so the remaining end is supplied by the germline J gene. The J gene is TRBJ1-4, the V gene TRBV13-3; D is unresolved. This CDR3 has 16 amino acids. V was pared by 1 base and J by 0 bases, with 10 bases between. Per the germline V gene, CDR1 is NNHDY and CDR2 is SYVADS. The part of the CDR3 DNA that was read is TGTGCCAGCAGTGATAAAACGACATTTTCCAACGAA. Translated, it gives CASSDKTTFSNE. Given in full, the CDR3 is CASSDKTTFSNERLFF.

As to this clone: The genes and germline here are from mouse. Read data end 4 residues before the CDR3 end; the end is taken from the germline J gene. The chain uses TRBV1 and TRBJ2-3; D is unclear. V was trimmed by 3 bases and J by 0 bases, leaving 10 bases between them. The CDR3 covers 15 residues. Germline CDR1 is NSQYPW and CDR2 is LRSPGD (reference sequence). The CDR3 is CTCSAWKTSAETLYF. The CDR3 bases that were read are TGCACCTGCAGTGCCTGGAAAACTAGTGCAGAA.

This clone showed up just a few times. Mouse names are used for the genes. The read halts 4 residues ahead of the CDR3 end, with the missing end drawn from the germline J gene. The chain links TRBV13-2 to TRBJ2-4; TRBD2 aligns across 7 bases. The CDR3 length is 16 residues. Germline V lookup: CDR1 NNHNN, CDR2 SYGAGS (reference sequence). V lost 1 base and J lost 0; bases outside the gene matches: 5. CDR3 amino acids: CASGDPGGASQNTLYF. The CDR3 DNA, read in part, is TGTGCCAGCGGTGATCCTGGGGGAGCTAGTCAAAAC.

Comments on this clone: One end of the junction does not line up with germline, which may come from a read error. Mouse gene names and germline throughout. CDR3 DNA (partial): TGTGTCAGCAGCGTTACTGGGGGACTTGCAGAA. It encodes CVSSVTGGLAE. The whole CDR3 reads CVSSVTGGLAETLYF. This chain uses TRBV13-1 with TRBJ2-3; 8 nucleotides align to TRBD2. The sequenced fragment ends 4 residues before the CDR3 boundary, so the rest is inferred from the germline J gene. There are 15 residues in the CDR3. Germline assignment: CDR1 NSHNY and CDR2 SYGAGN.

This clone was counted many times. Here the gene names and germline are mouse. The read ends 4 residues early relative to the CDR3; the germline J gene fills the gap. This chain links TRBV13-3 with TRBJ1-4, with TRBD1 matching over 10 bases. This CDR3 is built from 16 residues. Germline CDR1 NNHDY, CDR2 SYVADS. V lost 2 bases and J lost 4; bases outside the gene matches: 5. CDR3 protein: CASSEGDRGGNERLFF. Incomplete CDR3 DNA: TGTGCCAGCAGTGAAGGGGACAGGGGAGGCAACGAA.

In the case of this clone: Germline and genes: mouse. The read ends 4 residues before the CDR3 terminus; that terminus is restored from the germline J gene. The J gene is TRBJ2-3, the V gene TRBV13-1, with D perhaps TRBD1 (6 bases). V shed 2 bases and J shed 0 bases, with 13 bases lying between them. Germline CDR1 is NSHNY and CDR2 is SYGAGN. The CDR3 runs 16 residues. CDR3 bases read: TGTGCCAGCAGTGACCGGACAGAAACTAGTGCAGAA. It is translated as CASSDRTETSAE. The full-length CDR3 reads as CASSDRTETSAETLYF.

The sample holds a few counts of this clone. All gene names here are mouse names. Read sequence stops 4 residues before the CDR3 end, and the germline J gene provides the missing end. The chain couples TRBV1 to TRBJ2-1, with TRBD1 identical over 7 bases. The CDR3 runs 15 residues. The ends lost 0 bases at V and 6 bases at J; junction bases unmatched: 5. CDR1 and CDR2 from the germline V gene are NSQYPW and LRSPGD (reference sequence). This chain's CDR3 is CTCSADSRDSAEQFF. CDR3 DNA (partial): TGCACCTGCAGTGCAGATAGTAGGGACAGTGCT.

A remark on this clone: Mouse gene names apply. The CDR3 end falls 4 residues outside the read, so it is completed with the germline J gene. V usage is TRBV13-1 and J usage is TRBJ1-1; D gene ambiguous. V lost 2 bases and J 1 base, leaving 6 bases between the germline ends. The germline V gene has CDR1 NSHNY and CDR2 SYGAGN. This CDR3 has 13 amino acids. The part of the CDR3 DNA that was read is TGTGCCAGCAGTGACCCAAAAAACACA. Translated: CASSDPKNT. Given in full, the CDR3 is CASSDPKNTEVFF.

About this clone itself: Gene names are mouse gene names. The read stops 4 residues short of the end of the CDR3; the missing end is completed from the germline J gene. The chain employs TRBV1 and TRBJ1-4; TRBD1 matches 8 bases. Germline-derived CDR1 and CDR2 are NSQYPW and LRSPGD (reference sequence). The CDR3 spans 15 residues. This CDR3 reads CTCSAAQGAVERLFF. The covered CDR3 bases are TGCACCTGCAGTGCAGCCCAGGGGGCCGTCGAA.

In its sample, this clone was seen a few times. Germline and genes here are mouse. The sequenced fragment ends 4 residues before the CDR3 boundary, so the rest is inferred from the germline J gene. The chain couples TRBV13-3 to TRBJ2-4; 7 positions agree with TRBD1. This CDR3 is 14 amino acids long. Germline V gives CDR1 NNHDY, CDR2 SYVADS. Trimming took 5 bases from V and 1 from J; bases not matched to a gene: 4. CDR3 DNA (partial): TGTGCCAGCAGACCTACAGGGGGTCAAAAC. This gives the protein CASRPTGGQN. The entire CDR3 sequence reads CASRPTGGQNTLYF.